Following are 17 T cell receptor beta chains from one sample sequenced in a study of CD8+ T cells in alopecia areata. Investigators isolated RNA and reverse transcribed it into cDNA to act as the sequencing template. Libraries were prepared by immunoSEQ multiplex PCR; TCRdb keeps only in-frame clonotypes and omits some of them. This table has 140,000 to 150,000 clones, 54% appearing once. The treatment denotes: oral pan-JAK inhibitor, 5-10 mg twice daily. This specimen was CD8+ T cells sorted from blood, taken at week 4, from a patient treated with tofacitinib. These receptors originate from a human donor with alopecia areata.

This clone showed up just a few times. The rearrangement links TRBV11-2 to TRBJ2-3; D gene ambiguous. Trimming stripped 5 bases from V and 0 bases from J, with 12 bases between. The CDR3 runs 15 residues. The germline CDR1 and CDR2 sequences are SGHAT and FQNNGV. The CDR3 loop reads CASSPSPLSTDTQYF. The CDR3, as DNA: TGTGCCAGCAGCCCCTCGCCCCTTAGCACAGATACGCAGTATTTT.

V is TRBV2 and J is TRBJ2-3; no reliable D call. The length of the CDR3 is 11 residues. CDR1 SNHLY and CDR2 FYNNEI come from the germline V gene. V was trimmed by 7 bases and J by 6 bases, leaving 8 bases between them. CDR3 sequence: CASTKGDTQYF. The CDR3, as DNA: TGTGCCAGCACGAAAGGGGATACGCAGTATTTT.

CDR3 loop: CASRKGLTYEQYF. CDR3 sequence (DNA): TGTGCCAGCAGAAAGGGGTTGACCTACGAGCAGTACTTC. V usage is TRBV6-5 and J usage is TRBJ2-7, with D perhaps matching TRBD1 (5 bases). Germline values: CDR1 MNHEY, CDR2 SVGAGI. V lost 6 bases to trimming and J lost 2 bases, with 11 bases between them. This CDR3 contains 13 residues.

This clone was counted once. The V call is TRBV11-1, the J call TRBJ2-3; TRBD1 might be the D (5 bases). Trimming shortened V by 3 bases and J by 4 bases, and 11 bases separated the two germline ends. CDR1 and CDR2 (germline): SGHAT, FQDESV (reference sequence). CDR3 length: 14 amino acids. CDR3 sequence reads: CASSFPRGPDTQYF. CDR3 sequence (DNA): TGTGCCAGCAGCTTCCCTAGGGGCCCAGATACGCAGTATTTT.

Only a few counts were recorded for this clone. The chain recombines TRBV5-1 with TRBJ2-7, with D unclear. CDR1 and CDR2 (germline): SGHRS, YFSETQ. V was clipped by 0 bases and J by 2 bases, with 9 bases between them. The CDR3 runs 14 residues. The CDR3, as DNA: TGCGCCAGCAGCTTGGTGGCTGGGACCTACGAGCAGTACTTC. Translating gives CASSLVAGTYEQYF.

The chain joins TRBV29-1 to TRBJ2-7, with D perhaps being TRBD1 or TRBD2 (5 bases each). Trimming shortened V by 7 bases and J by 2 bases, and 21 bases separated the two germline ends. This CDR3 comprises 15 residues. Per the germline V gene, CDR1 is SQVTM and CDR2 is ANQGSEA. The CDR3 DNA reads as TGCAGCGCCCGGGGCATTTCGACTAACCCCTACGAGCAGTACTTC. Its translation: CSARGISTNPYEQYF.

A single count supports this clone. The rearrangement links TRBV30 to TRBJ1-6; 7 nucleotides match TRBD1. V lost 2 bases, J lost 14 bases, and 3 bases stayed unmatched. This CDR3 has 11 residues. Germline V gene data show CDR1 as GTSNPN and CDR2 as SVGIG (reference sequence). The CDR3 nucleotides read TGTGCCTGGAGTCCCCAGGGGGCCCTCCACTTT. As protein: CAWSPQGALHF.

This clone has just a few counts. V is TRBV29-1 and J is TRBJ2-5; D is unresolved. CDR1 is SQVTM and CDR2 is ANQGSEA in the germline V gene. The ends were cut back, 1 base at V and 1 base at J, with 10 bases in the middle. This CDR3 comprises 14 residues. The CDR3 here is CSVEVRAGQETQYF. In nucleotides, the CDR3 is TGCAGCGTTGAAGTTAGGGCAGGCCAAGAGACCCAGTACTTC.

The chain joins TRBV4-1 to TRBJ2-7; 15 nucleotides agree with TRBD2. Germline CDR1 reads MGHRA; CDR2 reads YSYEKL. The CDR3 length is 19 residues. V trimming: 3 bases; J trimming: 4 bases; junction bases outside the gene matches: 13. CDR3 protein: CASSHGRTPGTSGGYEQYF. Here the CDR3 DNA reads TGCGCCAGCAGCCACGGGCGGACTCCCGGGACTAGCGGGGGGTACGAGCAGTACTTC.

The chain joins TRBV5-4 to TRBJ2-1; TRBD1 might be the D (6 bases). The germline V and J ends were trimmed by 4 bases and 3 bases, with 11 bases remaining between them. The CDR3 has 14 residues. Germline CDR1 reads SGHNT; CDR2 reads YYREEE (reference sequence). This chain's CDR3 is CASSASDSYNEQFF. The CDR3, as DNA: TGTGCCAGCAGCGCTTCGGACAGCTACAATGAGCAGTTCTTC.

CDR3 in amino acids: CASSARGAYNEQFF. In nucleotides, the CDR3 is TGTGCCAGCAGTGCGAGGGGGGCCTACAATGAGCAGTTCTTC. V gene TRBV6-5 combines with J gene TRBJ2-1; TRBD1 or TRBD2 may be the D gene (6 bases each). Germline CDR1 MNHEY, CDR2 SVGAGI. V was shortened by 5 bases and J by 2 bases, with 10 bases between the two germline ends. The CDR3 contains 14 residues.

This clone appeared a few times. The rearrangement joins TRBV10-3 to TRBJ1-1; TRBD1 might be the D (6 bases). The CDR3 runs to 14 residues. Germline CDR1 is ENHRY and CDR2 is SYGVKD. Trimming cost V 2 bases and J 7 bases, with 14 bases left between them. For the CDR3, the DNA is TGTGCCATCAGTGAGAGTGGGGGGCTCATTGAAGCTTTCTTT. Its protein is CAISESGGLIEAFF.

The chain combines TRBV9 with TRBJ2-7; TRBD1 is a possible D gene (6 bases). This CDR3 has 15 amino acids. Germline V gene sequence: CDR1 SGDLS, CDR2 YYNGEE. V was clipped by 4 bases and J by 0 bases, with 14 bases between them. The CDR3 reads CASSPRTESSYEQYF. The CDR3 DNA is TGTGCCAGCAGCCCCCGGACAGAGAGCTCCTACGAGCAGTACTTC.

In its sample, this clone was seen a few times. The rearrangement uses TRBV2 and TRBJ1-4; D is unclear. Germline V gene data show CDR1 as SNHLY and CDR2 as FYNNEI. V was trimmed by 1 base and J by 7 bases, leaving 19 bases between them. CDR3 size: 17 residues. CDR3 loop: CASSEGGQRASSEKLFF. The CDR3 DNA sequence: TGTGCCAGCAGTGAAGGAGGGCAGCGCGCCTCTAGTGAAAAACTGTTTTTT.

V usage is TRBV2 and J usage is TRBJ2-1; TRBD1 aligns across 9 bases. The CDR3 runs 15 residues. V gave up 3 bases and J gave up 8 bases; unmatched junction bases: 8. CDR1 is SNHLY, CDR2 FYNNEI, per germline. Here the CDR3 DNA reads TGTGCCAGCAGTGACTTGGGACAGGGTGGCCATGAGCAGTTCTTC. Its protein is CASSDLGQGGHEQFF.

This clone was counted a few times. This chain links TRBV13 with TRBJ1-4; D unclear. This CDR3 is 11 amino acids long. V was shortened by 6 bases and J by 8 bases, with 7 bases between the two germline ends. The germline V gene has CDR1 PRHDT and CDR2 FYEKMQ (reference sequence). The CDR3, as DNA: TGTGCCAGCAGTAAAGGGGAAAAACTGTTTTTT. Amino acids: CASSKGEKLFF. The full variable domain, completed using reference TRBV13 and TRBJ1-4, is AAGVIQSPRHLIKEKRETATLKCYPIPRHDTVYWYQQGPGQDPQFLISFYEKMQSDKGSIPDRFSAQQFSDYHSELNMSSLELGDSALYFCASSKGEKLFFGSGTQLSVL.

This clone was counted a few times. This chain joins TRBV30 and TRBJ1-2, with a weak D call TRBD1 (5 bases). This CDR3 has 13 amino acids. The ends were cut back, 1 base at V and 2 bases at J, with 8 bases in the middle. Per the germline V gene, CDR1 is GTSNPN and CDR2 is SVGIG (reference sequence). The CDR3 spells CAWSGTNNYGYTF. The DNA for the CDR3 is TGTGCCTGGAGTGGGACAAACAACTATGGCTACACCTTC.